This T cell receptor beta chain was identified in a study of shared clonotypes between healthy human individuals. Across the whole study: CD4 naive cells filled three plates per donor, CD4 memory three, CD8 naive two and CD8 memory one. Study conclusions and caveats: What naive subsets generally showed was a larger estimated richness than memory subsets showed.

The CDR3 has 13 residues. V was trimmed by 5 bases and J by 4 bases, leaving 14 bases between them. Germline loops: CDR1 SQVTM, CDR2 ANQGSEA. Nashville, Tennessee was home to all donors, who were Caucasian adults. It was into CD45RA+ naive and CD45RA-negative memory subsets that the CD4+ cells were split. Profiled with immunoSEQ multiplex PCR; TCRdb holds only in-frame clones, not every one. The repertoire holds some 2 million clones, roughly 94% seen once, with roughly 0.13% in the top ten. Points on this clone: Its antigen is undetermined.

The source material was naive CD4+ T cells sorted from blood. Indicated subset: CD45RA+ positively selected. The chain links TRBV29-1 to TRBJ1-2; D not resolved. The clonotype comes from a man in his late teens or twenties in good health. The CDR3 spells CSVTDGRRYGYTF. In DNA form, the CDR3 reads TGCAGCGTTACGGACGGCAGACGCTATGGCTACACCTTC.